The text below deals with one T cell receptor beta chain. Its antigen has not been determined. No much larger clone exists at a distance of one base, and base qualities are not known. Library preparation was by RT-PCR. TCRdb shows the sequencer as Illumina HiSeq 2500. TCRdb reprocessing: public reads trimmed at Q25 with fastp, clones called with MiXCR, in-frame beta chains kept. Records with the same CDR3 protein are collapsed into one entry carrying the most frequent genes and DNA. The sample table records roughly 460,000 distinct CDR3 sequences; approximately 9.9% of these occur just once. The ten most abundant clones make up roughly 12% of the sample. These data are taken from a study of response to subunit inactivated influenza vaccine (dated 2018 in TCRdb). Background for the entire study: The study used deep quantitative T cell receptor repertoire profiling to track responses to a trivalent subunit inactivated influenza vaccine.

Inclusive of the bounding cysteine and phenylalanine, the CDR3 is 12 residues long. The only DNA kept is the CDR3, 36 bases in frame from the first base. The trim is 3 bases for V and 10 bases for J, with a gap of 10 bases between the germline ends. CDR1 and CDR2 (SGHVS, FNYEAQ) derive from the germline V gene. In light of the paper, this sample's time point label describes: 45 days after influenza vaccine administration. General conclusions and limits of the study: The authors suggested that each seasonal influenza vaccination may recruit only a limited number of new T cells.

The chain uses TRBV7-6 and TRBJ1-5; TRBD1 could be the D gene, as 6 bases match. The source of this sequence is a man in his fifties or sixties who received an inactivated influenza vaccine. Donor details come from another sample of the same person, matched by shared clones. Sequencing was performed on PBMCs from blood, taken roughly 45 days after vaccination. The CDR3 reads as follows: CASSFPGHPQHF. The nucleotides are TGTGCCAGCAGCTTCCCGGGACACCCCCAGCATTTT.